Listed below are T cell receptor beta chains from one sample, sequenced in a study of blood T cell repertoires in COVID-19. Here immunoSEQ multiplex PCR was the method, and the copy in TCRdb shows in-frame clones only, minus some. The sample lists some 240,000 clones; roughly four fifths were seen once. Sequencing was done on a sample of peripheral blood. These TCRs come from a woman aged 70-85 years with COVID-19, enrolled during active disease. CDR3s include the opening cysteine and the closing phenylalanine or tryptophan. A D gene is named only where the DNA matches it firmly. For some rows the clone size is stated as once, few or many, or as a class when expanded; others skip it.

J,size,D,V,DNA,CDR3
TRBJ1-3,-,TRBD1,TRBV6-4,TGTGCCAGCAGCCGAACAGGGGGCTATGCGGACACCATATATTTT,CASSRTGGYADTIYF
TRBJ2-7,-,-,TRBV15,TGTGCCACCAGCAGAGACGAGAACTACGAGCAGTACTTC,CATSRDENYEQYF
TRBJ1-3,once,-,TRBV3-1/TRBV3-2,TGTGCCAGCAGCCTACTAGGGCTCTCTGGAAACACCATATATTTT,CASSLLGLSGNTIYF
TRBJ1-3,-,TRBD1,TRBV6-6,TGTGCCAGCAGTTACTCGACAGGGGGCTCTGGAAACACCATATATTTT,CASSYSTGGSGNTIYF
TRBJ2-7,-,-,TRBV5-1,TGCGCCAGCAGCTTCGACCCACGCGGGTACGAGCAGTACTTC,CASSFDPRGYEQYF
TRBJ2-1,-,-,TRBV27,TGTGCCAGCAGTTTAAGACTAGAAATTGAGCAGTTCTTC,CASSLRLEIEQFF
TRBJ1-2,-,TRBD1,TRBV5-4,TGTGCCAGCAGCCCCCCGACAGGGTGGATCGGTGTTCTTGGCTACACCTTC,CASSPPTGWIGVLGYTF
TRBJ1-1,once,-,TRBV18,TGTGCCAGCTCAACGACACAGGGAACCACTGAAGCTTTCTTT,CASSTTQGTTEAFF
TRBJ2-7,-,TRBD1,TRBV29-1,TGCAGCGTAGGACAGGGCTCCTACGAGCAGTACTTC,CSVGQGSYEQYF
TRBJ1-2,-,-,TRBV15,TGTGCCACCAGCAGGGACCTCGGACTCGTTGGCTACACCTTC,CATSRDLGLVGYTF
TRBJ2-7,-,TRBD1,TRBV7-2,TGTGCCAGCAGCAGGGACAGACAAGTCTACGAGCAGTACTTC,CASSRDRQVYEQYF
TRBJ1-6,many,TRBD1,TRBV19,TGTGCCAGTAGTACCATGACAGGGGGCAATTCACCCCTCCACTTT,CASSTMTGGNSPLHF
TRBJ2-7,-,TRBD1,TRBV7-9,TGTGCCAGCAGCTTATACGGGACAGGGGAACGGTACGAGCAGTACTTC,CASSLYGTGERYEQYF
TRBJ1-4,-,-,TRBV5-1,TGCGCCAGCAGCAATAATCTCGGGAATAATGAAAAACTGTTTTTT,CASSNNLGNNEKLFF
TRBJ1-2,-,-,TRBV5-1,TGCGCCAGCGCCACCACTTTAGCTGGGGGCAATGGCTACACCTTC,CASATTLAGGNGYTF
TRBJ1-2,-,-,TRBV5-5,TGTGCCAGCAGCTTGGGGTGGGCAGGCGTCTATGGCTACACCTTC,CASSLGWAGVYGYTF
TRBJ2-3,once,-,TRBV3-1/TRBV3-2,TGTGCCAGCAGCCAAAGCGGAAGCACAGATACGCAGTATTTT,CASSQSGSTDTQYF
TRBJ1-6,-,-,TRBV27,TGTGCCAGCAGTTTATGGGGGGTGGATAATTCACCCCTCCACTTT,CASSLWGVDNSPLHF
TRBJ1-1,-,-,TRBV19,TGTGCCAGTAGTGGGCAACGAACTGAAGCTTTCTTT,CASSGQRTEAFF
TRBJ1-6,few,TRBD1,TRBV3-1/TRBV3-2,TGTGCCAGCAGCCAGGGACAGGGGAACTCACCCCTCCACTTT,CASSQGQGNSPLHF
TRBJ1-4,-,-,TRBV27,TGTGCCAGCAGTTTTTACGGGAAGGATGAAAAACTGTTTTTT,CASSFYGKDEKLFF
TRBJ2-7,-,-,TRBV20-1,TGCAGTGCTGGACTCTTGTACGAGCAGTACTTC,CSAGLLYEQYF
TRBJ1-1,-,-,TRBV2,TGTGCCAGCAGTGTAGAGGGGAACACTGAAGCTTTCTTT,CASSVEGNTEAFF
TRBJ1-4,-,-,TRBV28,TGTGCCAGCAGTTTATTGGCAGGGGAGGAAAAACTGTTTTTT,CASSLLAGEEKLFF